This T cell receptor (beta chain) comes out of a study of Graves' ophthalmopathy and Graves' hyperthyroidism. This clonotype was seen many times. TCR beta CDR3 amplification used RNA transcripts. RT-PCR with HTBI primers came first, then second-round multiplex PCR. TCRdb reanalysed the multiplex PCR reads using MiXCR and keeps one entry per CDR3 protein. The sample comprises about 500,000 distinct CDR3 sequences, roughly an eighth of which are singletons, and around 9.8% rests with the top ten. The CDR3 sequence is 11 residues long. V shed 2 bases and J shed 5 bases, with 6 bases lying between them. Germline assignment: CDR1 SQVTM and CDR2 ANQGSEA. The PBMCs used were ones drawn from less than 12 ml of fresh peripheral blood.

The V and J genes are TRBV29-1 and TRBJ1-2, with D unresolved. The receptor was isolated from a woman younger than 45 with Graves' ophthalmopathy. The specimen was blood. In nucleotides, the CDR3 is TGCAGCGTTGAATACGCGTATGGCTACACCTTC. Its protein is CSVEYAYGYTF.